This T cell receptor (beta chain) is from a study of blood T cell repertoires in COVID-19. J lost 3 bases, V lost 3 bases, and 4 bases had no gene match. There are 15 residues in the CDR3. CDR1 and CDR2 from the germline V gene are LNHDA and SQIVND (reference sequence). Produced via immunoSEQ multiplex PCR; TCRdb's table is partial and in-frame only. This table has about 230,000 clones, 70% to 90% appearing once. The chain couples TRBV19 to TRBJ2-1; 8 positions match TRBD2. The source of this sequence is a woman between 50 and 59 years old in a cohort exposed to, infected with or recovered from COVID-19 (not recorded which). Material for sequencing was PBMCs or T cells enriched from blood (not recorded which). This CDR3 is CASSIRLAHYNEQFF. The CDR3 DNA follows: TGTGCCAGTAGTATCCGACTAGCGCACTACAATGAGCAGTTCTTC.